The source of this T cell receptor (beta chain) is a study of blood T cell repertoires in COVID-19. CDR1 is ENHRY and CDR2 is SYGVKD in the germline V gene. This CDR3 region has 14 residues. Trimming took 10 bases from V and 4 from J; bases not matched to a gene: 12. Only in-frame clones appear in the TCRdb table, and some are missing; sequencing was by immunoSEQ multiplex PCR. The sample has a few hundred thousand clones; around 86% are singletons. The sample consisted of peripheral blood. This rearrangement joins TRBV10-3 to TRBJ2-5, with TRBD2 identical over 7 bases. The TCR sequence derives from a man between 18 and 35 years old with active or convalescent COVID-19. The CDR3 bases are TGTGCCACTACGGGGGGTTTAGAGGGAGAGACCCAGTACTTC. Its protein is CATTGGLEGETQYF.